A single sample is the source of the 29 T cell receptor beta chains below, sequenced in a study of T cell repertoires in cytomegalovirus infection. TCRdb reprocessed the reads via MiXCR and lists one record per CDR3 protein. The data show fewer than 950,000 distinct CDR3 sequences, with 32% seen just once and 9.5% to 15% held by the top ten. No cognate antigen is known for these TCRs. Material: cultured CD8+ T cells from PBMCs, obtained from culture after CMV antigen stimulation. All receptors come from a human donor in good health (CMV status not recorded). Some clones in this sample may be carry-over from other donors' samples.

V and J are TRBV7-6 and TRBJ2-7, with D possibly matching TRBD1 (6 bases). Germline V gives CDR1 SGHVS, CDR2 FNYEAQ. The CDR3 length is 14 residues. V gave up 5 bases and J gave up 3 bases, with 14 bases separating them. CDR3 residues: CASSQTGPIYEQYF. CDR3 DNA sequence: TGTGCCAGCAGCCAGACAGGCCCCATCTACGAGCAGTACTTC. Together with reference TRBV7-6 and TRBJ2-7, the CDR3 gives the full variable domain: GAGVSQSPRYKVTKRGQDVALRCDPISGHVSLYWYRQALGQGPEFLTYFNYEAQQDKSGLPNDRFSAERPEGSISTLTIQRTEQRDSAMYRCASSQTGPIYEQYFGPGTRLTVT.

In its sample, this clonotype was seen a few times. The chain recombines TRBV19 with TRBJ2-3; 8 bases agree with TRBD2. From germline, CDR1 is LNHDA and CDR2 SQIVND (reference sequence). J was trimmed by 4 bases and V by 5 bases; bases with no gene match: 11. This CDR3 contains 16 residues. CDR3 loop: CASSSPGLEVPDTQYF. In DNA form, the CDR3 reads TGTGCCAGTAGTTCCCCGGGACTAGAGGTCCCAGATACGCAGTATTTT.

This clonotype was seen a handful of times. The chain couples TRBV2 to TRBJ1-1; TRBD1 agrees at 11 bases. In germline, CDR1 is SNHLY, CDR2 FYNNEI. The V segment lost 9 bases and the J segment 1 base; nucleotides outside the gene matches: 1. CDR3 length equals 13 residues. CDR3 residues: CASGQGANTEAFF. Written as DNA, the CDR3 is TGTGCCAGTGGACAGGGGGCGAACACTGAAGCTTTCTTT.

V and J are TRBV6-4 and TRBJ2-2; D is ambiguous. V was cut by 0 bases and J by 5 bases, with 7 bases left in between. Germline CDR1 is MRHNA and CDR2 is SNTAGT. The CDR3 spans 14 residues. CDR3 in amino acids: CASSDSPGTGELFF. The CDR3 nucleotides are TGTGCCAGCAGTGACTCCCCCGGTACCGGGGAGCTGTTTTTT.

The chain has TRBV5-4 and TRBJ1-1; possible D gene TRBD1, 5 bases. In germline, CDR1 is SGHNT, CDR2 YYREEE (reference sequence). Deletions cut 4 bases from V and 7 bases from J, with 17 bases between. This CDR3 region has 14 residues. CDR3 region: CASSEITRENEAFF. The CDR3, as DNA: TGTGCCAGCAGCGAGATTACCAGGGAGAATGAAGCTTTCTTT.

About this clonotype itself: Germline and junction disagree at one end, which may indicate a read error. This chain connects TRBV7-8 to TRBJ2-7; 8 bases match TRBD1. Germline V gene lookup returns CDR1 SGHVS and CDR2 FQNEAQ. This CDR3 comprises 15 residues. The CDR3 DNA sequence: TGTGTCAGCAGCTCCGGGACAGGCTTCTCCTACGAGCAGTACTTC. Its translation is CVSSSGTGFSYEQYF.

As concerns this clonotype: Since a much larger clone is just one base distant, this may be a read error. V usage is TRBV12-3 or TRBV12-4 and J usage is TRBJ1-2; D remains unclear. The CDR3 length is 11 residues. The CDR3, as DNA: TGTGTCACCTCTTGGAACTATGGCTACACCTTC. Translation gives CVTSWNYGYTF.

V gene TRBV7-9 combines with J gene TRBJ1-2; weak D call: TRBD1 (6 bases). Germline values: CDR1 SEHNR, CDR2 FQNEAQ (reference sequence). This CDR3 has 12 amino acids. Trimming stripped 5 bases from V and 6 bases from J, with 10 bases between. The CDR3 sequence: CASSREGDGYTF. CDR3 DNA: TGTGCCAGCAGCCGGGAGGGGGATGGCTACACCTTC.

This chain uses TRBV28 with TRBJ1-1; 7 nucleotides line up with TRBD1. The V gene end was trimmed by 4 bases and the J gene end by 1 base; junction bases not matched to a gene: 6. The CDR3 contains 15 residues. The V gene's germline CDR1 is MDHEN and CDR2 SYDVKM. The CDR3 DNA reads as TGTGCCAGCAGTTCACCGGGACAGAGGAACACTGAAGCTTTCTTT. It is translated as CASSSPGQRNTEAFF.

V usage is TRBV4-1 and J usage is TRBJ2-5; tentatively, D is TRBD2 (5 bases). V was shortened by 0 bases and J by 8 bases, with 22 bases between the two germline ends. Germline loops: CDR1 MGHRA, CDR2 YSYEKL. This CDR3 is built from 17 residues. CDR3 region: CASSQDLALPARDTQYF. The CDR3 nucleotides are TGCGCCAGCAGCCAAGATTTAGCGTTACCGGCAAGAGATACCCAGTACTTC.

The sample holds many counts of this clonotype. This chain connects TRBV7-2 to TRBJ2-1, with D perhaps matching TRBD2 (5 bases). CDR1 SGHTA and CDR2 FQGNSA come from the germline V gene. Trimming removed 4 bases from V and 0 bases from J, with 16 bases in between. The CDR3 sequence is 17 residues long. The DNA of the CDR3 is TGTGCCAGCAGCTGGATTTTGAGGGCTAGCTCCTACAATGAGCAGTTCTTC. Translating gives CASSWILRASSYNEQFF.

The V gene is TRBV25-1, the J gene TRBJ2-3; D not resolved. CDR1 is MGHDK, CDR2 SYGVNS, per germline. Trimming removed 5 bases from V and 4 bases from J, with 7 bases in between. The CDR3 is 12 amino acids. CDR3 sequence reads: CASSQGSDTQYF. As DNA, the CDR3 is TGTGCCAGCAGTCAAGGGTCAGATACGCAGTATTTT.

This chain connects TRBV7-2 to TRBJ2-3; TRBD2 matches at 8 bases. The CDR3 spans 14 residues. Germline V gene lookup returns CDR1 SGHTA and CDR2 FQGNSA. After removal of 5 bases from V and 4 bases from J, the junction contained 5 bases not matched to a gene. CDR3 in DNA: TGTGCCAGCAGCCGGGGGGGTACGGCAGATACGCAGTATTTT. This translates into CASSRGGTADTQYF.

This clonotype was seen only a few times. Germline is not matched at one junction end, which may reflect a read error. The chain links TRBV7-6 to TRBJ2-2; D remains unclear. CDR1 and CDR2 (germline): SGHVS, FNYEAQ. The CDR3 has 13 amino acids. The CDR3 sequence: CASSLETFGELFF. For the CDR3, the DNA is TGTGCCAGCAGTTTAGAAACCTTCGGGGAGCTGTTTTTT.

This clonotype was recorded many times. The V gene is TRBV7-2, the J gene TRBJ2-7, with D perhaps TRBD1 (6 bases). CDR1 and CDR2 from the germline V gene are SGHTA and FQGNSA. V gave up 1 base and J gave up 4 bases, with 23 bases separating them. The CDR3 has 18 amino acids. The CDR3 spells CASSLDFGQTSPIYEQYV. The CDR3 DNA follows: TGTGCCAGCAGCTTAGATTTTGGACAGACATCCCCGATTTACGAGCAGTACGTC.

This clonotype was seen a handful of times. The gene calls are TRBV27 and TRBJ2-1; 7 bases map to TRBD1. Germline V gene lookup returns CDR1 MNHEY and CDR2 SMNVEV (reference sequence). The CDR3 extends over 15 amino acids. The V and J ends lost 3 bases and 3 bases, in that order; junction bases with no gene match: 5. The CDR3, as DNA: TGTGCCAGCAGTTTCCTTGGGACAGACTACAATGAGCAGTTCTTC. It encodes CASSFLGTDYNEQFF.

This chain connects TRBV9 to TRBJ1-2, with TRBD1 as a possible D gene (5 bases). Germline CDR1 is SGDLS and CDR2 is YYNGEE. Trimming cost V 0 bases and J 6 bases, with 18 bases left between them. The CDR3 consists of 16 residues. DNA of the CDR3: TGTGCCAGCAGCGTAGCCCTCGGGGACGGGGAAGATGGCTACACCTTC. Translation: CASSVALGDGEDGYTF.

This clonotype was recorded at least ten times. The chain recombines TRBV7-8 with TRBJ1-5; D is ambiguous. With 2 bases removed from V and 2 bases from J, the gap between germline ends came to 10 bases. This CDR3 region has 15 residues. In germline, CDR1 is SGHVS, CDR2 FQNEAQ. The CDR3 here is CASSLRPGGNQPQHF. The CDR3 bases are TGTGCCAGCAGCTTAAGGCCCGGGGGCAATCAGCCCCAGCATTTT.

V is TRBV19 and J is TRBJ1-2, with D uncertain. The CDR3 has 16 residues. The V end was cut by 5 bases, the J end by 2 bases, with 18 bases between. Looked up from germline, CDR1 is LNHDA and CDR2 is SQIVND (reference sequence). CDR3 loop: CASSLTRRTENYGYTF. The DNA for the CDR3 is TGTGCCAGTAGTCTTACCCGACGGACCGAAAACTATGGCTACACCTTC.

The gene calls are TRBV4-3 and TRBJ1-2; D uncertain. Trimming removed 5 bases from V and 2 bases from J, with 12 bases in between. Per germline, CDR1 LGHNA and CDR2 YSLEER. The CDR3 is 14 residues long. The CDR3 spells CASSDTPSNYGYTF. CDR3 in DNA: TGCGCCAGCAGCGATACACCGTCCAACTATGGCTACACCTTC.

The rearrangement links TRBV27 to TRBJ1-5, with D possibly TRBD1 on 6 matching bases. The ends were cut back, 0 bases at V and 2 bases at J, with 11 bases in the middle. The CDR3 is 16 amino acids. CDR1 is MNHEY and CDR2 is SMNVEV in the germline V gene (reference sequence). CDR3 DNA: TGTGCCAGCAGTTTATCGAGGGGGTCCGGCAATCAGCCCCAGCATTTT. Its translation is CASSLSRGSGNQPQHF.

The V and J genes are TRBV6-2 or TRBV6-3 and TRBJ2-3; D remains unclear. The CDR3 length is 15 residues. Trimming shortened V by 2 bases and J by 2 bases, and 11 bases separated the two germline ends. Looked up from germline, CDR1 is MNHEY and CDR2 is SVGEGT. The CDR3 region has the DNA TGTGCCAGCAGTTACGTAGGACGTACCACAGATACGCAGTATTTT. Translated: CASSYVGRTTDTQYF.

This clonotype was seen at least ten times. One end of the junction does not line up with germline, which may come from a read error. In DNA form, the CDR3 reads TGTGCCAGCAGTACAGGTCTGAACACTGAAGCTTTCTTT. As protein: CASSTGLNTEAFF. V usage is TRBV19 and J usage is TRBJ1-1; the D gene is possibly TRBD1 (5 bases). This CDR3 comprises 13 residues. Per the germline V gene, CDR1 is LNHDA and CDR2 is SQIVND (reference sequence).

The rearrangement joins TRBV4-3 to TRBJ1-2; 7 bases fit TRBD1. Per germline, CDR1 LGHNA and CDR2 YSLEER. V lost 4 bases and J lost 6; bases outside the gene matches: 11. CDR3 length: 15 amino acids. The CDR3 is CASSRVRTGVNGYTF. CDR3 bases: TGCGCCAGCAGCCGAGTGAGAACAGGGGTTAATGGCTACACCTTC.

Remarks on this clonotype: Just one base apart from a much larger clone, this may be a read error. The rearrangement links TRBV7-8 to TRBJ1-5; 10 nucleotides match TRBD1. Germline assignment: CDR1 SGHVS and CDR2 FQNEAQ. The CDR3 contains 15 residues. The CDR3 region is CASSRTGGKDQPQQF. CDR3 in DNA: TGTGCCAGCAGCCGGACAGGGGGGAAGGATCAGCCCCAGCAATTT.

This clonotype appeared a few times. The gene calls are TRBV6-2 or TRBV6-3 and TRBJ2-7; D is perhaps TRBD1 (6 bases). V lost 2 bases, J lost 3 bases, and 17 bases lay in between. Per germline, CDR1 MNHEY and CDR2 SVGEGT. This CDR3 contains 16 residues. This chain's CDR3 is CASSYPPLQGYYEQYV. For the CDR3, the DNA is TGTGCCAGCAGTTACCCGCCCCTACAGGGATACTACGAGCAGTACGTC.

This chain joins TRBV24-1 and TRBJ2-3; 7 bases fit TRBD1. From germline, CDR1 is KGHDR and CDR2 SFDVKD. The CDR3 extends over 16 amino acids. Trimming took 3 bases from V and 2 from J; bases not matched to a gene: 7. The CDR3 bases are TGTGCCACCAGTGATGTAAGGGACAGCGACACAGATACGCAGTATTTT. Translated, it gives CATSDVRDSDTDTQYF.

A few counts support this clonotype. V and J are TRBV7-8 and TRBJ1-1; TRBD1 agrees at 7 bases. The CDR3 spans 20 residues. Looked up from germline, CDR1 is SGHVS and CDR2 is FQNEAQ. V was pared by 2 bases and J by 10 bases, with 28 bases of the junction left unmatched. The CDR3 bases are TGTGCCAGCAGCTTATACCGCAACCTTCCGAATAACCAGGGGGGAGAGGGAGCTTTCTTT. This encodes CASSLYRNLPNNQGGEGAFF.

CDR3 nucleotide sequence: TGTGCCAGCAGCTCGATTGGGAACACTGAAGCTTTCTTT. Translation gives CASSSIGNTEAFF. The gene calls are TRBV11-2 and TRBJ1-1; D is ambiguous. The V end was cut by 4 bases, the J end by 1 base, with 7 bases between. There are 13 residues in the CDR3. CDR1 and CDR2 (germline): SGHAT, FQNNGV.